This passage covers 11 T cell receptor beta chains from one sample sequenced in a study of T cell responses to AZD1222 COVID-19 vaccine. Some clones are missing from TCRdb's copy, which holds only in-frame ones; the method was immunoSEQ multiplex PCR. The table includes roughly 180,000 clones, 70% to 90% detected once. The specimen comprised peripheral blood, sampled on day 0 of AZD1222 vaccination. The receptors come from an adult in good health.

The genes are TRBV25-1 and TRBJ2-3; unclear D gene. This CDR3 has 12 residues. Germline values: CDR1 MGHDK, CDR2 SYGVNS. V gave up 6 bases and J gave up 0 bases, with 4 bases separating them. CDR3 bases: TGTGCCAGCAGCAGGAGCACAGATACGCAGTATTTT. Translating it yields CASSRSTDTQYF.

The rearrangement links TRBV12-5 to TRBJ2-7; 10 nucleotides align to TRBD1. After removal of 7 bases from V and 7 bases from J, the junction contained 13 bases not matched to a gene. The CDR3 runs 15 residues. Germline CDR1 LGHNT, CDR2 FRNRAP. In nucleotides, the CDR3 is TGTGCTAGTGCCATGGACGGGACAGGGGCTGAGGAGCAGTACTTC. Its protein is CASAMDGTGAEEQYF. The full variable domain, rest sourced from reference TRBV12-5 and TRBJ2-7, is DARVTQTPRHKVTEMGQEVTMRCQPILGHNTVFWYRQTMMQGLELLAYFRNRAPLDDSGMPKDRFSAEMPDATLATLKIQPSEPRDSAVYFCASAMDGTGAEEQYFGPGTRLTVT.

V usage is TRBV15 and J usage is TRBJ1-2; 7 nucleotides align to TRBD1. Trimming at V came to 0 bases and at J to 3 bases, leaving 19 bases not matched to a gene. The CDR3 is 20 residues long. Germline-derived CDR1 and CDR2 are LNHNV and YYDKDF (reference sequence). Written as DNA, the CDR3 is TGTGCCACCAGCAGAGATCTGGACCAGGGACAGCCTGTCCCCCACTATGGCTACACCTTC. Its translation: CATSRDLDQGQPVPHYGYTF. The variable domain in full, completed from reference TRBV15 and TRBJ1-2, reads DAMVIQNPRYQVTQFGKPVTLSCSQTLNHNVMYWYQQKSSQAPKLLFHYYDKDFNNEADTPDNFQSRRPNTSFCFLDIRSPGLGDTAMYLCATSRDLDQGQPVPHYGYTFGSGTRLTVV.

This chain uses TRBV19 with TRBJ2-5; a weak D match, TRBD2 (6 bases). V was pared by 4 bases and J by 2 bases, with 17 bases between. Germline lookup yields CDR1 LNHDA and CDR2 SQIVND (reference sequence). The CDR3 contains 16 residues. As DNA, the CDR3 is TGTGCCAGTAGTACCGGCGGTAGCGGAGTACAAGAGACCCAGTACTTC. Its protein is CASSTGGSGVQETQYF.

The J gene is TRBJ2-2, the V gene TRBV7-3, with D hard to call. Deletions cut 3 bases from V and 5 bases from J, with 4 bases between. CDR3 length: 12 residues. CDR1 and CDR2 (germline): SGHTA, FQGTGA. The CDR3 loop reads CASSLGTGELFF. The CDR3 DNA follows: TGTGCCAGCAGCTTGGGAACCGGGGAGCTGTTTTTT.

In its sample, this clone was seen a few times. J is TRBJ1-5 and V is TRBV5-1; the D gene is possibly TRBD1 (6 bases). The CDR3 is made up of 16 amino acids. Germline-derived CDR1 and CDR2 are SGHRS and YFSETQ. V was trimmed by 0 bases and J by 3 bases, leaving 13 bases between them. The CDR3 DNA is TGCGCCAGCAGCTTGGGCGGGACAACCAACAATCAGCCCCAGCATTTT. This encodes CASSLGGTTNNQPQHF.

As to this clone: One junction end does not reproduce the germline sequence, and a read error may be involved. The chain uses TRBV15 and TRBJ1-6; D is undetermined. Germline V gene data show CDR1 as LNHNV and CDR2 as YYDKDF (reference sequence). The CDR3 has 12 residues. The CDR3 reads CASSGDNSPLHF. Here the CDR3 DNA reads TGTGCCTCCAGTGGGGATAATTCACCCCTCCACTTT.

In DNA, the CDR3 is TGTGCCAGCATAAGGGGAGGCGGGGGCTCCTACAATGAGCAGTTCTTC. It is translated as CASIRGGGGSYNEQFF. J is TRBJ2-1 and V is TRBV2, with 7 bases identical to TRBD2. Losses at the gene ends were 7 bases for V and 0 bases for J; bases not matched to a gene: 9. The germline V gene has CDR1 SNHLY and CDR2 FYNNEI. This CDR3 is 16 amino acids long. Full variable domain (outside the CDR3, taken from reference TRBV2 and TRBJ2-1): EPEVTQTPSHQVTQMGQEVILRCVPISNHLYFYWYRQILGQKVEFLVSFYNNEISEKSEIFDDQFSVERPDGSNFTLKIRSTKLEDSAMYFCASIRGGGGSYNEQFFGPGTRLTVL.

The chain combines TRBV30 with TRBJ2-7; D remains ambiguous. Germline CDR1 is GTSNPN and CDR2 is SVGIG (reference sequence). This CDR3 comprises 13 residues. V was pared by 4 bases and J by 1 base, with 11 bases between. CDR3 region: CAWTRGVSYEQYF. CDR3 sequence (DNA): TGTGCCTGGACCCGTGGGGTATCCTACGAGCAGTACTTC.

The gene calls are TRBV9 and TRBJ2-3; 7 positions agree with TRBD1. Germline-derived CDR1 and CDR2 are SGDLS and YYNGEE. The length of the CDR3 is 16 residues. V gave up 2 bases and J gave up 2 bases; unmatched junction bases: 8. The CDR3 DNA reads TGTGCCAGCAGCGTCCTCGGGACAGCCTTCACAGATACGCAGTATTTT. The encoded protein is CASSVLGTAFTDTQYF.

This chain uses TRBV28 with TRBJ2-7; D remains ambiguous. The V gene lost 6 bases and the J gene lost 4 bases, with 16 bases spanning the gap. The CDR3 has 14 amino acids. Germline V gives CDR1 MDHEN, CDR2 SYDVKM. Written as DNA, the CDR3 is TGTGCCAGCAGCCTGTCCAACAGACGGTACGAGCAGTACTTC. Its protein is CASSLSNRRYEQYF.